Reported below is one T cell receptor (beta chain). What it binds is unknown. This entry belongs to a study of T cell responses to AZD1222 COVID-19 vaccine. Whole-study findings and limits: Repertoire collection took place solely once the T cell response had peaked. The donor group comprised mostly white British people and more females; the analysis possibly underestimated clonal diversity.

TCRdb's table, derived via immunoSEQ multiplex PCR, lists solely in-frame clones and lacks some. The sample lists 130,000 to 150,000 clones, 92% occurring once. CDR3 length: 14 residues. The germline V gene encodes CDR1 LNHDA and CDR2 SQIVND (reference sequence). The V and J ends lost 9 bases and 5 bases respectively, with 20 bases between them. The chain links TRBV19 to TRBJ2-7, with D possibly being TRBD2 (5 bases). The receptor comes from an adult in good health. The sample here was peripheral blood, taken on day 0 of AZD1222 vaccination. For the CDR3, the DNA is TGTGCCAGCCACCCCGGAAGCGGCATCCACGAGCAGTACTTC. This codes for CASHPGSGIHEQYF. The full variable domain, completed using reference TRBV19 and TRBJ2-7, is DGGITQSPKYLFRKEGQNVTLSCEQNLNHDAMYWYRQDPGQGLRLIYYSQIVNDFQKGDIAEGYSVSREKKESFPLTVTSAQKNPTAFYLCASHPGSGIHEQYFGPGTRLTVT.